These T cell receptor beta chains were read from a single sample in a study of OX40 agonist ivuxolimab in advanced cancers. Repertoires were generated with immunoSEQ multiplex PCR, while TCRdb's copy carries only in-frame clones and drops some. Among about 77,000 clones, roughly 84% were seen once, and the ten largest hold about 5.9%. This material consisted of CD4+ or CD8+ T cells sorted from blood, taken in a trial of the OX40 agonist ivuxolimab. All receptors derive from an adult with an advanced solid tumor such as melanoma, head and neck, liver or kidney cancer. The CDR3 runs from the conserved cysteine through the conserved F or W.

j_gene: TRBJ2-7; v_gene: TRBV27; CDR3aa: CASSWGLAGDGYEQYF
j_gene: TRBJ2-5; v_gene: TRBV7-6; CDR3aa: CASSSPGTQYF
j_gene: TRBJ2-5; v_gene: TRBV5-1; CDR3aa: CASSVQAGVGETQYF
j_gene: TRBJ2-1; v_gene: TRBV7-3; CDR3aa: CASSSTDYNEQFF
j_gene: TRBJ1-3; v_gene: TRBV7-2; CDR3aa: CASSLRTSGLSGNTIYF
j_gene: TRBJ1-5; v_gene: TRBV19; CDR3aa: CASTKPGTGLLPQHF
j_gene: TRBJ2-5; v_gene: TRBV6-5; CDR3aa: CASRYRGVLGETQYF
j_gene: TRBJ2-1; v_gene: TRBV6-4; CDR3aa: CASSDPPYNEQFF
j_gene: TRBJ2-1; v_gene: TRBV15; CDR3aa: CATGTASSYNEQFF
j_gene: TRBJ2-3; v_gene: TRBV5-4; CDR3aa: CASSLAGNTDTQYF
j_gene: TRBJ2-1; v_gene: TRBV4-1; CDR3aa: CASSQFVRALYNEQFF
j_gene: TRBJ1-2; v_gene: TRBV6-5; CDR3aa: CATSDSYGYTF
j_gene: TRBJ2-7; v_gene: TRBV28; CDR3aa: CASTEMGSYEQYF
j_gene: TRBJ1-4; v_gene: TRBV7-9; CDR3aa: CASSLAGTNEKLFF
j_gene: TRBJ1-4; v_gene: TRBV28; CDR3aa: CASSLGGSEKLFF
j_gene: TRBJ2-7; v_gene: TRBV6-1; CDR3aa: CASSPGTAGYEQYF
j_gene: TRBJ1-5; v_gene: TRBV2; CDR3aa: CASRPDISPSNQPQHF
j_gene: TRBJ1-4; v_gene: TRBV28; CDR3aa: CASRTGGWRNEKLFF
j_gene: TRBJ2-5; v_gene: TRBV5-1; CDR3aa: CASSFSRGETQYF
j_gene: TRBJ2-2; v_gene: TRBV5-1; CDR3aa: CASSLGTGRAGELFF